A single sample is the source of the 25 T cell receptor beta chains below, sequenced in a study of cytomegalovirus exposure and HLA in healthy donors. The PCR used 60 Vbeta and 13 Jbeta primers. Assay used: immunoSEQ multiplex PCR; TCRdb lists only in-frame clones, some missing. The sample comprises about 85,000 clones, 80% of which are singletons, and roughly a quarter rests with the top ten. The sequenced sample consisted of PBMCs. Receptor source: a woman aged 50 to 60 in good health and CMV-seropositive.

CDR3 DNA sequence: TGTGCCAGCAGCTTACATATTTCGGACATGGGGAACTATGGCTACACCTTC. Translating gives CASSLHISDMGNYGYTF. V and J are TRBV11-3 and TRBJ1-2; a weak D match, TRBD1 (5 bases). The CDR3 is made up of 17 amino acids. Germline V CDR1 and CDR2: SGHNT, YENEEA. V dropped 2 bases and J dropped 2 bases, with 18 bases sitting between them.

This chain uses TRBV5-4 with TRBJ1-2; tentatively, D is TRBD1 (5 bases). This CDR3 is 15 amino acids long. Germline V gene lookup returns CDR1 SGHNT and CDR2 YYREEE (reference sequence). Trimming removed 2 bases from V and 4 bases from J, with 15 bases in between. CDR3 in DNA: TGTGCCAGCAGCTTCTTATCGGACAACCCCTATGGCTACACCTTC. Translation: CASSFLSDNPYGYTF.

Note on this clone: At one boundary the junction diverges from the germline segment, which might be a read error. DNA for the CDR3: TGTGCCAGCAACTTAGCACAGGGGTGGCCGACAGATACGCAGTATTTT. This gives the protein CASNLAQGWPTDTQYF. The chain couples TRBV7-6 to TRBJ2-3; TRBD1 matches 7 bases. Germline-derived CDR1 and CDR2 are SGHVS and FNYEAQ. The length of the CDR3 is 16 residues.

The gene calls are TRBV30 and TRBJ1-2; D is undetermined. Trimming left V 4 bases short and J 6 bases short, with 15 bases between. The CDR3 runs to 13 residues. Germline V gives CDR1 GTSNPN, CDR2 SVGIG (reference sequence). The CDR3 loop is CAWNRDKVDGYTF. In nucleotides, the CDR3 is TGTGCCTGGAACAGAGACAAGGTAGATGGCTACACCTTC.

The chain is built from TRBV7-9 and TRBJ2-4, with a weak D call TRBD1 (5 bases). The V and J ends lost 4 bases and 0 bases respectively, with 13 bases between them. Germline CDR1 and CDR2: SEHNR and FQNEAQ (reference sequence). This CDR3 contains 16 residues. CDR3 sequence reads: CASSSRAELAKNIQYF. CDR3 DNA sequence: TGTGCCAGCAGCTCCAGGGCGGAGCTAGCCAAAAACATTCAGTACTTC.

The chain combines TRBV5-6 with TRBJ2-7; 7 bases agree with TRBD1. V lost 1 base, J lost 6 bases, and 1 base stayed unmatched. CDR1 is SGHDT, CDR2 YYEEEE, per germline. The CDR3 runs 12 residues. Written as DNA, the CDR3 is TGTGCCAGCAGCTTGAACAGGGGCGAGCAGTACGTC. This sequence encodes CASSLNRGEQYV.

The V and J genes are TRBV23-1 and TRBJ1-5; the D gene is possibly TRBD1 (6 bases). TRBV23-1 has ORF status, its function being uncertain. Trimming took off 4 bases at V and 3 bases at J, with 22 bases between the two ends. The CDR3 has 18 residues. The CDR3 spells CASSPSRPQGLYNQPQHF. The CDR3 bases are TGCGCCAGCAGTCCCTCAAGGCCCCAGGGGCTCTACAATCAGCCCCAGCATTTT.

This rearrangement joins TRBV6-5 to TRBJ2-1, with D possibly matching TRBD2 (6 bases). Trimming removed 6 bases from V and 1 base from J, with 13 bases in between. The CDR3 has 15 residues. Germline V gene data show CDR1 as MNHEY and CDR2 as SVGAGI. The CDR3, as DNA: TGTGCCAGCAGACGCGGGGTCCCGTCCTACAATGAGCAGTTCTTC. Translation gives CASRRGVPSYNEQFF.

CDR3 nucleotides: TGTGCCAGCAGCTTAGCCGGCAGGGGCTATGGCTACACCTTC. It specifies CASSLAGRGYGYTF. The chain joins TRBV7-8 to TRBJ1-2; D is perhaps TRBD1 (6 bases). From germline, CDR1 is SGHVS and CDR2 FQNEAQ. Trimming took 0 bases from V and 4 from J, leaving 9 bases between them. CDR3 length equals 14 residues.

V is TRBV6-1 and J is TRBJ1-1; 7 nucleotides agree with TRBD1. The CDR3 is 14 residues long. V was pared by 5 bases and J by 2 bases, with 5 bases of the junction left unmatched. The germline V gene encodes CDR1 MNHNS and CDR2 SASEGT. The CDR3 is CASSWTGANTEAFF. DNA for the CDR3: TGTGCCAGCAGTTGGACAGGAGCCAACACTGAAGCTTTCTTT.

CDR3 region: CASSATSGGYQETQYF. DNA of the CDR3: TGTGCCAGCAGCGCCACTAGCGGGGGGTATCAAGAGACCCAGTACTTC. The chain is built from TRBV9 and TRBJ2-5; 12 nucleotides line up with TRBD2. J gave up 2 bases and V 3 bases, and 5 bases lay outside the gene matches. Germline V gene data show CDR1 as SGDLS and CDR2 as YYNGEE. The CDR3 loop spans 16 amino acids.

Of note for this clone: Mismatch with germline at one junction end may stem from a read error. This rearrangement joins TRBV7-9 to TRBJ1-5; 8 nucleotides line up with TRBD1. Germline CDR1 reads SEHNR; CDR2 reads FQNEAQ (reference sequence). This CDR3 has 14 residues. CDR3 protein: CSSSPGGSGQPQHF. The DNA for the CDR3 is TGTTCCAGCAGCCCAGGGGGCTCGGGTCAGCCCCAGCATTTT.

The V and J genes are TRBV6-1 and TRBJ1-1; D may be TRBD1 (5 bases). Germline CDR1 reads MNHNS; CDR2 reads SASEGT. There are 15 residues in the CDR3. Trimming removed 2 bases from V and 2 bases from J, with 12 bases in between. The CDR3 reads CASSELDRTNTEAFF. The CDR3 DNA sequence: TGTGCCAGCAGTGAATTAGACAGAACAAACACTGAAGCTTTCTTT.

This clone was seen a few times. The chain links TRBV19 to TRBJ1-2; 11 bases fit TRBD1. The CDR3 loop spans 14 amino acids. CDR1 is LNHDA and CDR2 is SQIVND in the germline V gene (reference sequence). Trimming cost V 3 bases and J 4 bases; bases outside gene matches: 1. This chain's CDR3 is CASSMGQGGYGYTF. As DNA, the CDR3 is TGTGCCAGTAGTATGGGACAGGGGGGCTATGGCTACACCTTC.

The rearrangement uses TRBV5-1 and TRBJ2-5; 12 bases line up with TRBD2. CDR1 is SGHRS and CDR2 is YFSETQ in the germline V gene. V trimming: 8 bases; J trimming: 6 bases; junction bases outside the gene matches: 14. The CDR3 length is 16 residues. Written as DNA, the CDR3 is TGCGCCAGTTCTGATGCTAGCGGGGGGGCTTTGAAGACCCAGTACTTC. Translation: CASSDASGGALKTQYF.

V usage is TRBV18 and J usage is TRBJ2-2; 9 bases map to TRBD2. The CDR3 is 17 amino acids. In germline, CDR1 is KGHSH, CDR2 LQKENI. With 1 base clipped from V and 3 bases from J, the junction kept 6 bases outside the gene matches. The DNA of the CDR3 is TGTGCCAGCTCACCACACGAACGCGGGAGGGACACCGGGGAGCTGTTTTTT. Protein: CASSPHERGRDTGELFF.

This rearrangement joins TRBV6-1 to TRBJ1-6; 8 bases match TRBD1. The CDR3 has 15 amino acids. Per the germline V gene, CDR1 is MNHNS and CDR2 is SASEGT. Trimming took 5 bases from V and 5 from J; bases not matched to a gene: 5. CDR3 residues: CASSPKTGDNSPLHF. The CDR3 region has the DNA TGTGCCAGCAGTCCTAAGACAGGGGATAATTCACCCCTCCACTTT.

This chain joins TRBV9 and TRBJ1-1; 11 positions agree with TRBD1. Germline CDR1 is SGDLS and CDR2 is YYNGEE. This CDR3 region has 14 residues. V lost 2 bases to trimming and J lost 6 bases; unmatched junction nucleotides: 3. The CDR3 coding sequence is TGTGCCAGCAGCGTCGGGACAGGGGGAGCTGAAGCTTTCTTT. Its translation is CASSVGTGGAEAFF.

The rearrangement links TRBV9 to TRBJ2-7, with TRBD1 identical over 7 bases. The CDR3 extends over 15 amino acids. Trimming took 5 bases from V and 7 from J; bases not matched to a gene: 15. From germline, CDR1 is SGDLS and CDR2 YYNGEE. Here the CDR3 reads CASSAGSQGREEQYF. The CDR3 DNA is TGTGCCAGCAGTGCCGGCTCACAGGGGCGAGAAGAGCAGTACTTC.

This chain uses TRBV6-1 with TRBJ1-2; TRBD1 matches 7 bases. This CDR3 contains 14 residues. V was clipped by 5 bases and J by 3 bases; unmatched bases: 6. CDR1 is MNHNS and CDR2 is SASEGT in the germline V gene. The CDR3 DNA sequence: TGTGCCAGCAGTCCCGATGGGACAGACTATGGCTACACCTTC. This encodes CASSPDGTDYGYTF.

The rearrangement joins TRBV2 to TRBJ2-1; D is possibly TRBD2 (6 bases). Between the trimmed V and J ends, which lost 6 bases and 7 bases, there was a span of 13 bases. The CDR3 consists of 13 residues. In germline, CDR1 is SNHLY, CDR2 FYNNEI. The CDR3 DNA reads TGTGCCAGCAGCGGAGGGCTTCGGAATGAGCAGTTCTTC. Its protein product is CASSGGLRNEQFF.

V usage is TRBV19 and J usage is TRBJ1-2; TRBD1 might be the D (5 bases). Germline V lookup: CDR1 LNHDA, CDR2 SQIVND (reference sequence). V was pared by 4 bases and J by 3 bases, with 9 bases between. The CDR3 length is 13 residues. The CDR3 nucleotides read TGTGCCAGTAGTACAGGGATCGACTATGGCTACACCTTC. Its protein is CASSTGIDYGYTF.

This chain links TRBV5-1 with TRBJ1-2, with a possible D match to TRBD1 (5 bases). The CDR3 totals 14 residues. Per the germline V gene, CDR1 is SGHRS and CDR2 is YFSETQ. Trimming took 1 base from V and 6 from J, leaving 13 bases between them. The chain's CDR3 is CASSLSAGQDGYTF. The CDR3 DNA sequence: TGCGCCAGCAGCTTGTCGGCAGGGCAAGATGGCTACACCTTC.

Worth noting for this clone: A read error may account for a junction end that differs from germline. This chain connects TRBV7-7 to TRBJ2-1, with TRBD2 identical over 12 bases. The CDR3 consists of 19 residues. CDR1 SSHAT and CDR2 FNYEAQ come from the germline V gene (reference sequence). Written as DNA, the CDR3 is TGTGCTAGCAGCCAGGGCCTAGCGGGGGGGTCCGGGATGTACAATGAGCAGTTCTTC. Its protein product is CASSQGLAGGSGMYNEQFF.

The chain carries TRBV6-1 and TRBJ2-1; D is unclear. Per the germline V gene, CDR1 is MNHNS and CDR2 is SASEGT. Trimming took off 7 bases at V and 3 bases at J, with 4 bases between the two ends. There are 11 residues in the CDR3. Here the CDR3 reads CASNNYNEQFF. CDR3 sequence (DNA): TGTGCCAGCAACAACTACAATGAGCAGTTCTTC.